The 15 T cell receptor beta chains below were found in one sample sequenced in a study of tumor-infiltrating lymphocytes in primary liver carcinoma. From about 0.5 ug of total RNA, TCR beta-specific cDNA was reverse-transcribed using a constant-region primer. A slightly modified ARM-PCR protocol with three nested multiplex PCR rounds produced these TCR beta libraries. Rounds one and two of PCR, each of 9 to 11 cycles, were primed with TRBV1-TRBV30 forward primers and a C-beta reverse primer. TCRdb re-called the multiplex PCR reads through MiXCR, storing one row per CDR3 protein. The repertoire includes 95,000 to 150,000 distinct CDR3 sequences, around 60% of them detected once, and 7% to 10% sits in the top ten. Bulk tissue was left unsorted, and RNA and DNA were co-extracted from about 21-30 mg of it. The sequenced sample was liver tumor tissue from sampling region 3. Subset noted: tumor region T3, left-lateral pole. The receptors derive from an older woman with primary liver carcinoma and hepatitis B virus infection.

On this clonotype itself: The junction departs from the called germline gene at one end, perhaps through a read error. The gene calls are TRBV6-2 or TRBV6-3 and TRBJ2-1; 8 nucleotides match TRBD1. The CDR3 has 16 amino acids. Per germline, CDR1 MNHEY and CDR2 SVGEGT. CDR3 DNA sequence: TGTGCCAGCAGTCACTCGATGTTGACAGGGGCTAATAAGCAGTTCTTC. Amino acid sequence: CASSHSMLTGANKQFF.

Concerning this clonotype itself: The junction differs from germline at one of its ends, possibly a read error. V gene TRBV11-2 combines with J gene TRBJ2-1, with D perhaps given as TRBD1 or TRBD2 (5 bases each). Per germline, CDR1 SGHAT and CDR2 FQNNGV. This CDR3 has 16 residues. This chain's CDR3 is CASSLGLMIGASEQFF. CDR3 nucleotides: TGTGCCAGCAGTTTAGGTTTAATGATCGGGGCCTCTGAGCAGTTCTTC.

This clonotype was seen many times. The V gene is TRBV11-2, the J gene TRBJ1-1; a possible D gene is TRBD1 (5 bases). CDR3 length equals 13 residues. Trimming shortened V by 4 bases and J by 11 bases, and 17 bases separated the two germline ends. Germline loops: CDR1 SGHAT, CDR2 FQNNGV. The CDR3 nucleotides read TGTGCCAGCAGCTGGCGGATGGGCGAGGGGGCTTTCTTT. This gives the protein CASSWRMGEGAFF.

This clonotype appeared many times. V is TRBV28 and J is TRBJ1-1; the D gene is possibly TRBD1 (6 bases). V was shortened by 5 bases and J by 7 bases, with 20 bases between the two germline ends. The CDR3 covers 15 residues. The V gene's germline CDR1 is MDHEN and CDR2 SYDVKM. The CDR3 loop is CASSHLTLGQFEAFF. CDR3 DNA sequence: TGTGCCAGCAGTCACCTAACTCTCGGACAGTTTGAAGCTTTCTTT.

As regards this clonotype: Since the CDR3 does not end with the conserved phenylalanine or tryptophan, this likely comes from a read error. The gene calls are TRBV6-1 and TRBJ2-2, with D unresolved. CDR3 length: 17 amino acids. Per the germline V gene, CDR1 is MNHNS and CDR2 is SASEGT. The DNA for the CDR3 is TGTGCCAGCTGTGAGTCGACTCGTATAACGAACACCGGGGAGCTGTTTCTT. It encodes CASCESTRITNTGELFL.

Points on this clonotype: A much more abundant neighbour one base away suggests this may be a read error. This likely comes from a read error, as the CDR3 has no conserved phenylalanine or tryptophan at its end. The chain recombines TRBV12-3 or TRBV12-4 with TRBJ2-7; unclear D gene. This CDR3 has 16 amino acids. The germline V and J ends were trimmed by 2 bases and 1 base, with 15 bases remaining between them. The CDR3, as DNA: TGTGCCAGCAGTTTAAGGTTAGCCATCTCATCCTACGAGCAGTACTCC. It codes for CASSLRLAISSYEQYS.

Worth noting for this clonotype: This CDR3 fails to terminate in the conserved phenylalanine or tryptophan, so it likely reflects a read error. CDR3 nucleotide sequence: TGTGCCAGCAGCTTATCTCGTGTAGGGTTGGCTAGCGGTAGGAAGGATGAGCAGTTCTCC. Translation gives CASSLSRVGLASGRKDEQFS. The chain joins TRBV11-1 to TRBJ2-1; 7 bases align to TRBD2. Germline V CDR1 and CDR2: SGHAT, FQDESV (reference sequence). V lost 2 bases and J lost 8; bases outside the gene matches: 24. The CDR3 has 20 residues.

In DNA, the CDR3 is TGTGCCAGCAGCCAAAGGAGGGCCCAGTATGGCTACACCTTC. Its translation is CASSQRRAQYGYTF. The rearrangement joins TRBV11-2 to TRBJ1-2; no clear D. The germline V gene has CDR1 SGHAT and CDR2 FQNNGV. The CDR3 is 14 residues long. V lost 5 bases to trimming and J lost 5 bases, with 15 bases between them.

The table lists this clonotype with many counts. V is TRBV12-3 or TRBV12-4 and J is TRBJ2-3, with a tentative D call TRBD1 (5 bases). CDR3 size: 14 residues. V lost 5 bases to trimming and J lost 2 bases, with 11 bases between them. The CDR3, as DNA: TGTGCCAGCAGTACTGGGGCTAACACAGATACGCAGTATTTT. Protein: CASSTGANTDTQYF.

Regarding this clonotype: An end of the junction does not agree with germline; a read error may underlie this. V is TRBV30 and J is TRBJ2-7; D is unresolved. The germline CDR1 and CDR2 sequences are GTSNPN and SVGIG (reference sequence). There are 12 residues in the CDR3. CDR3 protein: CAWSVHAVELYF. The CDR3, as DNA: TGTGCCTGGAGTGTACACGCTGTCGAGCTGTACTTC.

For this clonotype: Relative to the germline gene, one junction end is altered; a read error may explain this. The chain employs TRBV28 and TRBJ2-7; tentatively, D is TRBD2 (6 bases). CDR1 and CDR2 (germline): MDHEN, SYDVKM. The CDR3 loop spans 13 amino acids. CDR3 loop: CAGSLPGTFEHYF. In DNA form, the CDR3 reads TGTGCCGGCAGTTTACCGGGGACTTTCGAGCACTACTTC.

This clonotype has only a few counts. The chain joins TRBV7-3 to TRBJ1-1; no reliable D call. This CDR3 region has 14 residues. Germline assignment: CDR1 SGHTA and CDR2 FQGTGA. The V gene lost 5 bases and the J gene lost 3 bases, with 13 bases spanning the gap. In nucleotides, the CDR3 is TGTGCCAGCAGCCTCCTCGGGAGGGACACTGAAGCTTTCTTT. It encodes CASSLLGRDTEAFF.

This clonotype appeared once. A read error may produce the germline difference seen at one junction end. This chain links TRBV11-2 with TRBJ2-5; tentative D call: TRBD1 (5 bases). This CDR3 comprises 13 residues. Germline values: CDR1 SGHAT, CDR2 FQNNGV. The CDR3 loop reads CTSSFQGGEAQYF. CDR3 bases: TGTACCAGCAGCTTTCAGGGCGGAGAGGCCCAGTACTTC. The entire variable domain, with the rest obtained from reference TRBV11-2 and TRBJ2-5, is as follows: EAGVAQSPRYKIIEKRQSVAFWCNPISGHATLYWYQQILGQGPKLLIQFQNNGVVDDSQLPKDRFSAERLKGVDSTLKIQPAKLEDSAVYLCTSSFQGGEAQYFGPGTRLLVL.

V gene TRBV6-1 combines with J gene TRBJ2-2, with 9 bases lining up with TRBD2. CDR3 length: 16 amino acids. The ends lost 4 bases at V and 7 bases at J; junction bases unmatched: 10. The germline V gene encodes CDR1 MNHNS and CDR2 SASEGT. The CDR3 loop is CASSVKGLARDGELFF. The CDR3 DNA reads TGTGCCAGCAGTGTCAAGGGACTAGCAAGGGACGGGGAGCTGTTTTTT.

Concerning this clonotype itself: A read error is possible here, since a much larger clone lies one base away. In this CDR3 the conserved last residue, phenylalanine or tryptophan, is missing, so a read error is likely. The V and J genes are TRBV5-5 and TRBJ1-5; D gene ambiguous. The CDR3 is 15 residues long. Germline V gene sequence: CDR1 SGHKS, CDR2 YYEKEE (reference sequence). Trimming took off 1 base at V and 0 bases at J, with 8 bases between the two ends. CDR3 DNA sequence: TGTGCCAGCAGCTTGAGGCAGGATAGCAATCAGCCCCAGCATCTT. Protein product: CASSLRQDSNQPQHL.